A selection of T cell receptor beta chains follows, all from one sample in a study of cytomegalovirus exposure and HLA in healthy donors. Using immunoSEQ multiplex PCR, the repertoire was profiled, and TCRdb retains in-frame clones only, with some absent. The sample carries some 170,000 clones, around four fifths recorded once. Material for sequencing was PBMCs. The receptors were sampled from a woman aged 18-35 years in good health and CMV-seronegative. CDR3s include the opening cysteine and the closing phenylalanine or tryptophan. The D gene is left open where the match is weak. Clone size, where shown, is once, few, many, or a class for clones that have expanded.

TRBV7-9	TRBJ1-1	TRBD1	-	CASSRTGFNTEAFF	TGTGCCAGCAGCCGGACAGGGTTCAACACTGAAGCTTTCTTT
TRBV7-9	TRBJ2-7	TRBD1	-	CASSLGGQKSYEQYF	TGTGCCAGCAGCTTAGGGGGACAGAAATCCTACGAGCAGTACTTC
TRBV28	TRBJ2-7	-	-	CASSLSSGHHSYEQYF	TGTGCCAGCAGTTTATCCTCGGGACACCACTCCTACGAGCAGTACTTC
TRBV27	TRBJ2-3	-	once	CASSLIGDTQYF	TGTGCCAGCAGTTTGATCGGAGATACGCAGTATTTT
TRBV18	TRBJ2-5	TRBD1	once	CASSPPPGQQETQYF	TGTGCCAGCTCACCCCCCCCGGGACAGCAAGAGACCCAGTACTTC
TRBV2	TRBJ1-5	TRBD1	few	CASNPGTGSNQPQHF	TGTGCCAGCAATCCAGGGACAGGTAGCAATCAGCCCCAGCATTTT
TRBV6-5	TRBJ2-1	-	few	CASSYGAEPPHNEQFF	TGTGCCAGCAGTTACGGGGCGGAGCCCCCCCACAATGAGCAGTTCTTC
TRBV10-2	TRBJ1-5	-	once	CASSQASNQPQHF	TGCGCCAGCAGCCAGGCTTCCAATCAGCCCCAGCATTTT
TRBV11-2	TRBJ2-7	-	once	CASSFRGTAYEQYF	TGTGCCAGCAGCTTTCGCGGGACAGCCTACGAGCAGTACTTC
TRBV9	TRBJ2-7	-	-	CASSVAGNRIYEQYF	TGTGCCAGCAGCGTAGCCGGGAATCGAATTTACGAGCAGTACTTC
TRBV10-1	TRBJ1-1	TRBD1	-	CASSPRQGAGTEAFF	TGCGCCAGCAGCCCGAGACAGGGGGCAGGAACTGAAGCTTTCTTT
TRBV2	TRBJ2-3	TRBD1	few	CASSRTGLESSTDTQYF	TGTGCCAGCAGTCGGACAGGGTTAGAATCTAGCACAGATACGCAGTATTTT
TRBV11-3	TRBJ2-1	-	-	CASSLQGTYNEQFF	TGTGCCAGCAGCTTACAGGGTACCTACAATGAGCAGTTCTTC
TRBV9	TRBJ2-2	-	-	CASSVSRNTGELFF	TGTGCCAGCAGCGTTAGTAGGAACACCGGGGAGCTGTTTTTT
TRBV7-2	TRBJ1-5	-	-	CASSFWSGNNQPQHF	TGTGCCAGCAGCTTTTGGTCAGGGAATAATCAGCCCCAGCATTTT
TRBV5-1	TRBJ1-1	TRBD1	-	CASSLRGQVTEAFF	TGCGCCAGCAGTCTTAGGGGGCAGGTTACTGAAGCTTTCTTT
TRBV5-1	TRBJ2-2	-	few	CASSWDLRGGELFF	TGCGCCAGCAGCTGGGACCTCAGGGGCGGGGAGCTGTTTTTT
TRBV7-9	TRBJ1-1	TRBD1	once	CASSLPGQRHSNTEAFF	TGTGCCAGCAGCTTGCCGGGACAGAGGCATTCTAACACTGAAGCTTTCTTT
TRBV5-1	TRBJ1-4	TRBD1	-	CASSTTGQSNEKLFF	TGCGCCAGCAGCACAACGGGACAGAGTAATGAAAAACTGTTTTTT
TRBV11-2	TRBJ2-1	-	once	CASSLETGFEQFF	TGTGCCAGCAGCTTAGAGACAGGTTTTGAGCAGTTCTTC
TRBV7-9	TRBJ2-5	-	-	CASSSLRGGETQYF	TGTGCCAGCAGCTCTTTACGGGGAGGCGAGACCCAGTACTTC
TRBV19	TRBJ2-2	-	once	CASSRRTPNTGELFF	TGTGCCAGTAGTCGAAGGACACCGAACACCGGGGAGCTGTTTTTT
TRBV10-3	TRBJ1-5	TRBD1	-	CAISGTGTQPQHF	TGTGCCATCAGCGGGACAGGGACTCAGCCCCAGCATTTT
TRBV5-1	TRBJ2-5	TRBD1	-	CASSSTGNAETQYF	TGCGCCAGCAGCTCGACAGGGAATGCGGAGACCCAGTACTTC
TRBV7-3	TRBJ2-3	TRBD2	-	CASSLLAGGTDTQYF	TGTGCCAGCAGCTTACTAGCGGGGGGCACAGATACGCAGTATTTT
TRBV18	TRBJ2-3	-	-	CASSVADTQYF	TGTGCCAGCTCAGTCGCAGATACGCAGTATTTT
TRBV5-1	TRBJ1-4	TRBD1	-	CASSRMTGEFEKLFF	TGCGCCAGCAGCAGGATGACAGGGGAGTTTGAAAAACTGTTTTTT
TRBV13	TRBJ1-5	-	-	CASSLGQGNQPQHF	TGTGCCAGCAGCTTGGGGCAGGGGAATCAGCCCCAGCATTTT
TRBV10-3	TRBJ1-1	TRBD1	-	CAISAQGAMNTEAFF	TGTGCCATCAGCGCTCAGGGGGCCATGAACACTGAAGCTTTCTTT
TRBV28	TRBJ2-6	-	once	CASTAGANVLTF	TGTGCCAGCACGGCTGGGGCCAACGTCCTGACTTTC
TRBV19	TRBJ2-1	TRBD2	-	CASSTFQTSGYNEQFF	TGTGCCAGTAGTACTTTCCAGACTAGCGGTTACAATGAGCAGTTCTTC
TRBV30	TRBJ2-5	-	-	CAWGARYQETQYF	TGTGCCTGGGGGGCTCGGTACCAAGAGACCCAGTACTTC
TRBV5-6	TRBJ2-7	-	-	CASMLWGGRAYEQYF	TGTGCCAGCATGTTGTGGGGGGGCAGAGCCTACGAGCAGTACTTC